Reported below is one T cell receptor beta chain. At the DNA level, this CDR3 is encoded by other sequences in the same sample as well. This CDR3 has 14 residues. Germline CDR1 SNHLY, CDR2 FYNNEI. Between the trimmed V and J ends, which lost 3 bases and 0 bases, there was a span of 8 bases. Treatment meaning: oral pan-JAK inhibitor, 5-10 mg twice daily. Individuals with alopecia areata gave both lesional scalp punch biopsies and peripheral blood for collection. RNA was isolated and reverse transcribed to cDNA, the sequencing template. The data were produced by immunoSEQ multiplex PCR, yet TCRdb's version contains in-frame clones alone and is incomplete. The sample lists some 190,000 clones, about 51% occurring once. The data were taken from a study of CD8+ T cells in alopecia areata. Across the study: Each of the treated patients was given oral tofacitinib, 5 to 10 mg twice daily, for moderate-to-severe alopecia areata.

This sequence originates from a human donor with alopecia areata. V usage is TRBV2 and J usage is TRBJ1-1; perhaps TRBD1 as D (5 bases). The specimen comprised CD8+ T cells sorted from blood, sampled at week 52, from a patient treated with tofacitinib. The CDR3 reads CASSEGRLNTEAFF. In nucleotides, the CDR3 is TGTGCCAGCAGTGAGGGACGGTTGAACACTGAAGCTTTCTTT. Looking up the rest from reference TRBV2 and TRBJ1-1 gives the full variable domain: EPEVTQTPSHQVTQMGQEVILRCVPISNHLYFYWYRQILGQKVEFLVSFYNNEISEKSEIFDDQFSVERPDGSNFTLKIRSTKLEDSAMYFCASSEGRLNTEAFFGQGTRLTVV.